The 13 T cell receptor beta chains in this list originate from one sample, sequenced in a study of post-analysis software for immune sequencing data. Study outcomes and limitations: TRBV5-6, TRBV5-1 and TRBV20-1 were among roughly five TRBV segments more frequent in patients than controls.

These TCRs are of unknown antigen specificity. Unique molecular identifiers were present in the TCR beta cDNA libraries. One entry per CDR3 protein results from TCRdb running MiXCR on the PCR reads. The repertoire holds some 890,000 distinct CDR3 sequences, with under 70% as singletons. Sequencing was carried out using blood. These receptors were obtained from a girl aged 5 to 17 with multiple sclerosis.

The rearrangement joins TRBV29-1 to TRBJ2-1; possibly TRBD2 for D (6 bases). This CDR3 spans 13 amino acids. Germline values: CDR1 SQVTM, CDR2 ANQGSEA. The CDR3 reads CSLLGGSYNEQFF. In DNA, the CDR3 is TGCAGTCTACTGGGAGGCTCCTACAATGAGCAGTTCTTC.

In its sample, this clonotype was seen many times. J is TRBJ2-3 and V is TRBV6-4; 7 bases map to TRBD2. The germline gives CDR1 MRHNA, CDR2 SNTAGT. The length of the CDR3 is 14 residues. Losses at the gene ends were 4 bases for V and 6 bases for J; bases not matched to a gene: 7. This CDR3 reads CASSVAGEGDTQYF. The CDR3 DNA follows: TGTGCCAGCAGTGTTGCGGGAGAGGGGGATACGCAGTATTTT.

V and J are TRBV5-1 and TRBJ2-7; 7 bases line up with TRBD1. The CDR3 is 14 amino acids. Germline-derived CDR1 and CDR2 are SGHRS and YFSETQ. J was trimmed by 3 bases and V by 2 bases; bases with no gene match: 5. The CDR3 DNA reads TGCGCCAGCAGCTTCCAAGGGGGCGACTACGAGCAGTACTTC. Translating gives CASSFQGGDYEQYF.

This clonotype was seen only once. V usage is TRBV9 and J usage is TRBJ2-1; 10 bases agree with TRBD2. The trim removed 3 bases at V and 0 bases at J, leaving 6 bases unmatched. The CDR3 totals 17 residues. Germline loops: CDR1 SGDLS, CDR2 YYNGEE. The CDR3 reads CASSDGLADSSYNEQFF. DNA of the CDR3: TGTGCCAGCAGCGACGGACTAGCGGATAGCTCCTACAATGAGCAGTTCTTC.

This clonotype came up once. No conserved phenylalanine or tryptophan ends this CDR3, so it is likely a read error. The chain recombines TRBV6-1 with TRBJ2-3; D unclear. Germline CDR1 MNHNS, CDR2 SASEGT. V lost 2 bases, J lost 4 bases, and 7 bases lay in between. The CDR3 runs 13 residues. The CDR3: CASSEMTADTQYS. As DNA, the CDR3 is TGTGCCAGCAGTGAAATGACGGCAGATACGCAGTATTCT.

Note on this clonotype: The junction departs from the called germline gene at one end, perhaps through a read error. The J gene is TRBJ2-5, the V gene TRBV7-7, with D possibly matching TRBD1 (6 bases). The CDR3 covers 14 residues. The germline gives CDR1 SSHAT, CDR2 FNYEAQ (reference sequence). The CDR3 reads CASSSSGVQETQYF. DNA of the CDR3: TGTGCTAGCAGCTCATCAGGGGTCCAAGAGACCCAGTACTTC.

The CDR3 DNA reads TGTGCCAGCAGCCCGGGGGGTGCACGGTCCTATGGCTACACCTTC. Protein product: CASSPGGARSYGYTF. This chain links TRBV27 with TRBJ1-2; TRBD1 is a possible D gene (5 bases). This CDR3 is built from 15 residues. Germline assignment: CDR1 MNHEY and CDR2 SMNVEV (reference sequence). V gave up 6 bases and J gave up 4 bases, with 18 bases separating them.

In this sample, this clonotype turned up a few times. The rearrangement links TRBV5-5 to TRBJ2-3, with D unresolved. Trimming took 6 bases from V and 1 from J, leaving 9 bases between them. The CDR3 contains 13 residues. The V gene's germline CDR1 is SGHKS and CDR2 YYEKEE (reference sequence). For the CDR3, the DNA is TGTGCCAGCACCGCGGACGGCACAGATACGCAGTATTTT. Amino acid sequence: CASTADGTDTQYF.

CDR3 coding DNA: TGCGCCAGCAGCCAAGATGGCGGGGGGTCGCAAGAGACCCAGTACTTC. Its protein is CASSQDGGGSQETQYF. The rearrangement uses TRBV4-1 and TRBJ2-5; 8 bases match TRBD2. After removal of 0 bases from V and 2 bases from J, the junction contained 5 bases not matched to a gene. The CDR3 is made up of 16 amino acids. Germline CDR1 MGHRA, CDR2 YSYEKL.

The chain combines TRBV5-1 with TRBJ2-3; TRBD2 matches at 8 bases. The CDR3 has 16 residues. CDR1 and CDR2 (germline): SGHRS, YFSETQ. Trimming cost V 4 bases and J 3 bases; bases outside gene matches: 10. The CDR3 loop reads CASSLWTSSLTDTQYF. In DNA form, the CDR3 reads TGCGCCAGCAGCCTCTGGACTAGCAGTTTAACAGATACGCAGTATTTT.

The chain uses TRBV5-1 and TRBJ1-4; D might be TRBD1 (5 bases). The CDR3 covers 15 residues. Germline CDR1 and CDR2: SGHRS and YFSETQ. With 7 bases removed from V and 5 bases from J, the gap between germline ends came to 18 bases. CDR3 loop: CASGSGQAKNEKLFF. The CDR3, as DNA: TGCGCCAGCGGGTCGGGGCAGGCCAAGAATGAAAAACTGTTTTTT.

The chain links TRBV7-2 to TRBJ2-7; 7 nucleotides align to TRBD2. The CDR3 has 14 residues. V was pared by 5 bases and J by 3 bases, with 7 bases of the junction left unmatched. Germline CDR1 SGHTA, CDR2 FQGNSA. The CDR3 nucleotides read TGTGCCAGCAGCCGACGGGGAGGGAACTACGAGCAGTACTTC. This sequence encodes CASSRRGGNYEQYF.

The gene calls are TRBV6-6 and TRBJ2-1, with 10 bases matching TRBD1. The length of the CDR3 is 15 residues. CDR1 MNHNY and CDR2 SVGAGI come from the germline V gene (reference sequence). V gave up 2 bases and J gave up 9 bases; unmatched junction bases: 7. The CDR3 spells CASSYRGTGASEQFF. Written as DNA, the CDR3 is TGTGCCAGCAGTTACAGAGGGACAGGGGCGAGTGAGCAGTTCTTC.